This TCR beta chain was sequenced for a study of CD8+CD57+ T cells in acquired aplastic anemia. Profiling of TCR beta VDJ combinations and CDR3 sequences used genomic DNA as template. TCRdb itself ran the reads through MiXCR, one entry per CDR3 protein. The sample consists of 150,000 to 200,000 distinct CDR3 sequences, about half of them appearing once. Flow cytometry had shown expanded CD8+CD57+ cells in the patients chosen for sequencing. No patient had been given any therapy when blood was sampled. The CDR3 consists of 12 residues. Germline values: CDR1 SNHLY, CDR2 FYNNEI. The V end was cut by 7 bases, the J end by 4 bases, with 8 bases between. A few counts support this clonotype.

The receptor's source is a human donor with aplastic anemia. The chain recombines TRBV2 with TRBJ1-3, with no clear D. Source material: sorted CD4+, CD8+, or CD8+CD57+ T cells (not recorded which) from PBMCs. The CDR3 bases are TGTGCCAGCAAAATAACCGGAAACACCATATATTTT. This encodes CASKITGNTIYF.